The 23 T cell receptor beta chains reported below all come from one sample, sequenced in a study of shared clonotypes between healthy human individuals. Sequencing used immunoSEQ multiplex PCR; TCRdb keeps in-frame clones, though not all of them. The repertoire holds just over 2,000,000 clones, approximately 95% seen once, with about 1.1% in the top ten. Naive CD8 cells comprised CD45RO-negative, CCR7-positively selected cells, excluding terminally differentiated effector memory CD45RA+ cells. The sequenced material came from naive CD8+ T cells sorted from blood. These receptor sequences come from a young man in good health.

This rearrangement joins TRBV5-1 to TRBJ1-4, with D unclear. V lost 0 bases and J lost 0, with 18 bases in between. CDR3 length: 19 residues. Germline V lookup: CDR1 SGHRS, CDR2 YFSETQ. In DNA form, the CDR3 reads TGCGCCAGCAGCTTGGCCCTGGGCAGTGGAAAATCAACTAATGAAAAACTGTTTTTT. Protein sequence: CASSLALGSGKSTNEKLFF. Looking up the rest from reference TRBV5-1 and TRBJ1-4 gives the full variable domain: KAGVTQTPRYLIKTRGQQVTLSCSPISGHRSVSWYQQTPGQGLQFLFEYFSETQRNKGNFPGRFSGRQFSNSRSEMNVSTLELGDSALYLCASSLALGSGKSTNEKLFFGSGTQLSVL.

CDR3 in DNA: TGTGCCAGTAGCAGGACCCAAAAGGGCGAGCAGTACTTC. This translates into CASSRTQKGEQYF. The V gene is TRBV19, the J gene TRBJ2-7, with D uncertain. Trimming took 6 bases from V and 6 from J, leaving 15 bases between them. Per the germline V gene, CDR1 is LNHDA and CDR2 is SQIVND (reference sequence). The CDR3 consists of 13 residues.

Comment on this clone: Other DNA sequences in the sample encode the same CDR3. The chain employs TRBV6-5 and TRBJ2-7; tentatively, D is TRBD1 (5 bases). Germline V gene sequence: CDR1 MNHEY, CDR2 SVGAGI. V was trimmed by 2 bases and J by 0 bases, leaving 8 bases between them. CDR3 length: 14 amino acids. CDR3 residues: CASSYGDSSYEQYF. The CDR3 DNA reads TGTGCCAGCAGTTACGGTGACAGCTCCTACGAGCAGTACTTC.

V and J are TRBV28 and TRBJ2-1, with TRBD1 matching over 9 bases. Germline values: CDR1 MDHEN, CDR2 SYDVKM. V was clipped by 3 bases and J by 2 bases; unmatched bases: 8. The CDR3 runs 17 residues. This chain's CDR3 is CASSFPLGTGTYNEQFF. The CDR3 region has the DNA TGTGCCAGCAGTTTCCCCCTCGGGACAGGGACCTACAATGAGCAGTTCTTC.

The V call is TRBV13, the J call TRBJ2-3; 9 bases are a match to TRBD1. V trimming: 6 bases; J trimming: 5 bases; junction bases outside the gene matches: 12. The CDR3 length is 16 residues. Germline V CDR1 and CDR2: PRHDT, FYEKMQ (reference sequence). CDR3 sequence (DNA): TGTGCCAGCAGTTCCCGGGACAGGGTTTGGGGAGATACGCAGTATTTT. This encodes CASSSRDRVWGDTQYF.

The rearrangement uses TRBV19 and TRBJ1-1; no definite D call. The germline V gene encodes CDR1 LNHDA and CDR2 SQIVND (reference sequence). CDR3 length: 14 residues. The ends were cut back, 7 bases at V and 7 bases at J, with 19 bases in the middle. CDR3 region: CASTSLTVVSEAFF. The CDR3 DNA is TGTGCCAGTACCTCGCTGACCGTTGTAAGTGAAGCTTTCTTT.

The chain uses TRBV30 and TRBJ1-6; 7 bases map to TRBD1. The V gene's germline CDR1 is GTSNPN and CDR2 SVGIG (reference sequence). The CDR3 has 14 amino acids. The junction had 10 bases not matched to a gene; V was cut back by 5 bases and J by 9 bases. The DNA of the CDR3 is TGTGCCTGGGCCTTGACAGGGTTGGGTTCACCCCTCCACTTT. Translated, it gives CAWALTGLGSPLHF.

The genes are TRBV5-1 and TRBJ1-1, with D perhaps TRBD1 (6 bases). The CDR3 extends over 17 amino acids. V lost 0 bases and J 4 bases, leaving 19 bases between the germline ends. Per the germline V gene, CDR1 is SGHRS and CDR2 is YFSETQ. The CDR3 DNA sequence: TGCGCCAGCAGCTTGGGCCCAGGGGTCAGGGGCGGCACTGAAGCTTTCTTT. Its translation is CASSLGPGVRGGTEAFF.

The table lists this clone with a few counts. Other DNA sequences in this sample translate to the same CDR3. The chain uses TRBV19 and TRBJ2-7; 7 bases are shared with TRBD2. J was trimmed by 1 base and V by 5 bases; bases with no gene match: 2. CDR1 LNHDA and CDR2 SQIVND come from the germline V gene (reference sequence). CDR3 size: 13 residues. DNA for the CDR3: TGTGCCAGTAGTCCGGGACTATCCTACGAGCAGTACTTC. Its protein is CASSPGLSYEQYF.

This chain uses TRBV27 with TRBJ2-1; D may be TRBD1 or TRBD2 (6 bases each). Trimming took off 3 bases at V and 2 bases at J, with 11 bases between the two ends. This CDR3 has 15 amino acids. Germline-derived CDR1 and CDR2 are MNHEY and SMNVEV (reference sequence). CDR3 DNA: TGTGCCAGCAGTTTGAGGGGGGCCACCTACAATGAGCAGTTCTTC. This encodes CASSLRGATYNEQFF.

The V call is TRBV4-3, the J call TRBJ2-2; no definite D call. The CDR3 sequence is 14 residues long. Germline lookup yields CDR1 LGHNA and CDR2 YSLEER. V lost 4 bases to trimming and J lost 4 bases, with 10 bases between them. CDR3 protein: CASSPGSLTGELFF. The CDR3 coding sequence is TGCGCCAGCAGCCCAGGCAGTCTCACCGGGGAGCTGTTTTTT.

Comment on this clone: This same CDR3 is encoded by further DNA sequences in the sample. The chain joins TRBV5-1 to TRBJ2-7; TRBD1 matches 9 bases. The germline gives CDR1 SGHRS, CDR2 YFSETQ. Losses at the gene ends were 0 bases for V and 4 bases for J; bases not matched to a gene: 2. This CDR3 spans 14 amino acids. CDR3 sequence reads: CASSLEGTGYEQYF. CDR3 nucleotides: TGCGCCAGCAGCTTGGAGGGGACAGGGTACGAGCAGTACTTC.

About this clone: Other DNA variants within this sample encode the same CDR3. This rearrangement joins TRBV2 to TRBJ2-3; 12 bases fit TRBD2. The CDR3 length is 15 residues. Trimming removed 5 bases from V and 2 bases from J; junction bases left unmatched: 2. CDR1 and CDR2 (germline): SNHLY, FYNNEI. The CDR3 sequence: CASSRLAGDTDTQYF. CDR3 in DNA: TGTGCCAGCAGTCGACTAGCGGGGGACACAGATACGCAGTATTTT.

The chain uses TRBV15 and TRBJ2-1; D gene unclear. CDR3 length: 13 amino acids. CDR1 and CDR2 (germline): LNHNV, YYDKDF (reference sequence). Trimming removed 1 base at V and 9 bases at J, with 10 bases between. The CDR3 coding sequence is TGTGCCACCAGCAGAGTGTATTTAGCTGAGCAGTTCTTC. The encoded protein is CATSRVYLAEQFF.

The J gene is TRBJ2-2, the V gene TRBV5-1; D unresolved. V was pared by 4 bases and J by 1 base, with 8 bases between. This CDR3 has 14 residues. The germline CDR1 and CDR2 sequences are SGHRS and YFSETQ. The CDR3 region is CASSQRLNTGELFF. DNA for the CDR3: TGCGCCAGCAGCCAACGACTGAACACCGGGGAGCTGTTTTTT.

The chain couples TRBV28 to TRBJ2-7, with a possible D match to TRBD1 (6 bases). From germline, CDR1 is MDHEN and CDR2 SYDVKM. The V end lost 6 bases, the J end lost 6 bases, and 21 bases lay between the germline ends. The CDR3 has 15 residues. Here the CDR3 reads CASSPEVGALSEQYF. The CDR3, as DNA: TGTGCCAGCAGCCCCGAGGTGGGGGCCCTTAGCGAGCAGTACTTC.

V gene TRBV4-1 combines with J gene TRBJ1-5; D perhaps matches TRBD1 (5 bases). V lost 0 bases to trimming and J lost 3 bases, with 9 bases between them. The germline V gene encodes CDR1 MGHRA and CDR2 YSYEKL. The CDR3 loop spans 15 amino acids. CDR3 in amino acids: CASSQEEQVNQPQHF. CDR3 DNA sequence: TGCGCCAGCAGCCAAGAGGAACAGGTCAATCAGCCCCAGCATTTT.

The chain couples TRBV10-1 to TRBJ2-7, with D perhaps matching TRBD2 (6 bases). The V gene's germline CDR1 is WNHNN and CDR2 SYGVQD (reference sequence). Trimming pared 4 bases from V and 2 bases from J, leaving 15 bases between. The CDR3 is 15 amino acids. DNA for the CDR3: TGCGCCAGCAGTGGGCGGGACGGTGGAACCTACGAGCAGTACTTC. Amino acid sequence: CASSGRDGGTYEQYF.

This chain joins TRBV11-3 and TRBJ2-4; 7 bases line up with TRBD1. Germline lookup yields CDR1 SGHNT and CDR2 YENEEA. There are 13 residues in the CDR3. With V trimmed by 2 bases and J by 8 bases, 3 bases remained unmatched. The CDR3 DNA sequence: TGTGCCAGCAGCTTATACAGGGGAGACATTCAGTACTTC. Residues: CASSLYRGDIQYF.

The chain is built from TRBV5-1 and TRBJ1-2; 12 bases agree with TRBD1. The V gene end was trimmed by 4 bases and the J gene end by 5 bases; junction bases not matched to a gene: 12. Germline V gene lookup returns CDR1 SGHRS and CDR2 YFSETQ. The CDR3 is 17 amino acids. For the CDR3, the DNA is TGCGCCAGCAGCCTGTGGGACAGGGGGCGCGACGGGTATGGCTACACCTTC. This translates into CASSLWDRGRDGYGYTF.

The chain recombines TRBV6-5 with TRBJ2-4; 8 bases fit TRBD1. V trimming: 6 bases; J trimming: 5 bases; junction bases outside the gene matches: 6. CDR1 and CDR2 (germline): MNHEY, SVGAGI. The CDR3 loop spans 14 amino acids. CDR3 DNA sequence: TGTGCCAGCAGCCGAGGACAGGGAGAAAACATTCAGTACTTC. Translation gives CASSRGQGENIQYF.

V and J are TRBV6-1 and TRBJ2-3, with TRBD1 as a possible D gene (6 bases). In germline, CDR1 is MNHNS, CDR2 SASEGT. V gave up 1 base and J gave up 5 bases, with 13 bases separating them. CDR3 length: 15 residues. The CDR3 protein is CASSEVIQGRDTQYF. The CDR3 bases are TGTGCCAGCAGTGAAGTTATTCAGGGGAGAGATACGCAGTATTTT.

The chain carries TRBV7-2 and TRBJ2-1; TRBD2 agrees at 10 bases. This CDR3 has 17 residues. After removal of 6 bases from V and 4 bases from J, the junction contained 12 bases not matched to a gene. Germline V lookup: CDR1 SGHTA, CDR2 FQGNSA. The CDR3 loop reads CASSPQQRGGVYNEQFF. CDR3 nucleotide sequence: TGTGCCAGCAGTCCCCAGCAGCGGGGGGGCGTTTACAATGAGCAGTTCTTC.